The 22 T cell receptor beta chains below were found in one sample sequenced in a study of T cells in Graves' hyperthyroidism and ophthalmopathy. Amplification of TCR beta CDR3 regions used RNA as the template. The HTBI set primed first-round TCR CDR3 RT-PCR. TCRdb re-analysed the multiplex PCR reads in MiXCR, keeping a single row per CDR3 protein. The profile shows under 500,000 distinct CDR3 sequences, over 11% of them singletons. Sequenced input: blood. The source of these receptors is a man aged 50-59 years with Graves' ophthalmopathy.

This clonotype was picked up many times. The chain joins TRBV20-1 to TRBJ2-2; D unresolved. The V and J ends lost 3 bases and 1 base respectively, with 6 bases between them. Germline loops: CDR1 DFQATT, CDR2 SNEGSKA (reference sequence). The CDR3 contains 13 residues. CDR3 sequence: CSARPVNTGELFF. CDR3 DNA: TGCAGTGCTAGGCCGGTGAACACCGGGGAGCTGTTTTTT.

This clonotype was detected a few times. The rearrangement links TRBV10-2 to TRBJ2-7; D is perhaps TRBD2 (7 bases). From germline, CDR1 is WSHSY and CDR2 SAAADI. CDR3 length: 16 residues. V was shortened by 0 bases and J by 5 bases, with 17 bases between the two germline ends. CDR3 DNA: TGCGCCAGCAGTGAGTCGGGGGGGGCGAAGGTCCACGAGCAGTACTTC. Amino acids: CASSESGGAKVHEQYF.

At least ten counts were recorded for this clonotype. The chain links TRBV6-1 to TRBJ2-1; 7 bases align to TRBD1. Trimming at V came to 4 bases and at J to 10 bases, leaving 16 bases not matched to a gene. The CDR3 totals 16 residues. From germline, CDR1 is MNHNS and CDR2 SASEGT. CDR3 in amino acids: CASSVEPGTAGGEQFF. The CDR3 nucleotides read TGTGCCAGCAGTGTCGAGCCCGGGACCGCAGGGGGAGAGCAGTTCTTC.

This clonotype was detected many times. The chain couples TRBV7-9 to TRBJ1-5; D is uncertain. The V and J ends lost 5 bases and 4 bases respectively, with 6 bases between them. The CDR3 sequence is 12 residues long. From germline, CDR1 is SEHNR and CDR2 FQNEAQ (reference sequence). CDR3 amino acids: CASSGPNQPQHF. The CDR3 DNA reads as TGTGCCAGCAGCGGGCCTAATCAGCCCCAGCATTTT.

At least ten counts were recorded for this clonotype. The CDR3 spells CASSSGPTSTDTQYF. CDR3 DNA: TGTGCCAGCAGCTCGGGACCGACTAGCACAGATACGCAGTATTTT. The genes are TRBV5-6 and TRBJ2-3; D is tentatively TRBD1 or TRBD2 (5 bases each). Germline loops: CDR1 SGHDT, CDR2 YYEEEE. The CDR3 is made up of 15 amino acids. Trimming cost V 3 bases and J 0 bases, with 11 bases left between them.

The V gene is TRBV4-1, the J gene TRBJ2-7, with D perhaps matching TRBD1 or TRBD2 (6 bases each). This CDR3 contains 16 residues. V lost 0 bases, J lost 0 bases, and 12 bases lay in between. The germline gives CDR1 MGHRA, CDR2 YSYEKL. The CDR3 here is CASSQEVGGLSYEQYF. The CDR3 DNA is TGCGCCAGCAGCCAAGAAGTAGGGGGGCTCTCCTACGAGCAGTACTTC.

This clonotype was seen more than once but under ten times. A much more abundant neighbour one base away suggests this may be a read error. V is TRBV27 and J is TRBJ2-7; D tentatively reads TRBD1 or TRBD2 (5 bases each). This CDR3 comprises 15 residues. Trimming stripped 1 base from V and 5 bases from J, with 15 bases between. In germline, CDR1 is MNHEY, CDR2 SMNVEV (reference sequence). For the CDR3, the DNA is TGTGCCAGCAGTTTATGGGGGAGCGAGAGAGACGAGCAGTACTTC. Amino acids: CASSLWGSERDEQYF.

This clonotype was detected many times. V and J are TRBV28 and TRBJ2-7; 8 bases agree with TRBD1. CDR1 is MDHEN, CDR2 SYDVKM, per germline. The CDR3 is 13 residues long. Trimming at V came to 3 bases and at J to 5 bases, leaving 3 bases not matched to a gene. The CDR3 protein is CASSFQGANEQYF. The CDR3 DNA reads TGTGCCAGCAGTTTCCAGGGGGCCAACGAGCAGTACTTC.

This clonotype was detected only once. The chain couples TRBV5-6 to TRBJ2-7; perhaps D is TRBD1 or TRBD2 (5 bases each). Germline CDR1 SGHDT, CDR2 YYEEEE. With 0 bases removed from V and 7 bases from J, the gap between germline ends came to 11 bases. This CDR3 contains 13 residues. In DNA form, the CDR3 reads TGTGCCAGCAGCTTGGACAGGACTGGGGAGCAGTACTTC. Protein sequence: CASSLDRTGEQYF.

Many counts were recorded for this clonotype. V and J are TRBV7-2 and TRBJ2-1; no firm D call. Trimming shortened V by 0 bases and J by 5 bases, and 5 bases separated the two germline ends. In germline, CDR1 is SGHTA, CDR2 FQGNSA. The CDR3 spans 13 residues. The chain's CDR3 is CASSLAYDNEQFF. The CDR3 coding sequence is TGTGCCAGCAGCTTAGCCTACGACAATGAGCAGTTCTTC. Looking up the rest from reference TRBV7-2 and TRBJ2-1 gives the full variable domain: GAGVSQSPSNKVTEKGKDVELRCDPISGHTALYWYRQSLGQGLEFLIYFQGNSAPDKSGLPSDRFSAERTGGSVSTLTIQRTQQEDSAVYLCASSLAYDNEQFFGPGTRLTVL.

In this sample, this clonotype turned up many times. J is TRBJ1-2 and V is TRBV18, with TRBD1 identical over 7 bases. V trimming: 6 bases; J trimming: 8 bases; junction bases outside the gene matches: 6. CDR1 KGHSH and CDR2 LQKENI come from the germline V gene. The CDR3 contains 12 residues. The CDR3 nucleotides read TGTGCCAGCTCCCTAACAGGGGCCGGCTACACCTTC. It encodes CASSLTGAGYTF.

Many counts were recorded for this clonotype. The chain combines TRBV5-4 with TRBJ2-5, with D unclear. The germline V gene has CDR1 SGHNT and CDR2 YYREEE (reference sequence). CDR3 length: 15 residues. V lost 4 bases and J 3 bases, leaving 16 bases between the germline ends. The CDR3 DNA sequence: TGTGCCAGCAGCAGGCCGGACGTTAGTGAAGAGACCCAGTACTTC. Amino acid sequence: CASSRPDVSEETQYF.

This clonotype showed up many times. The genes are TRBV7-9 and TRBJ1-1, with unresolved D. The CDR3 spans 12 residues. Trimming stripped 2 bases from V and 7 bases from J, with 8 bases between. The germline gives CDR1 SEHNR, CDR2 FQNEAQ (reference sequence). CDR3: CASSLLASEAFF. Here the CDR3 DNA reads TGTGCCAGCAGCTTACTGGCTAGTGAAGCTTTCTTT.

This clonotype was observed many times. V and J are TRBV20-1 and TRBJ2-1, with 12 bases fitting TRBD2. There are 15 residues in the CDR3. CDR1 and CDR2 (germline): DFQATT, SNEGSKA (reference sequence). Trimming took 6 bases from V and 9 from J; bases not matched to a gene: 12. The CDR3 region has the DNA TGCAGTGCCAGAATTTGGACTAGCGGGATTAGTGAGCAGTTCTTC. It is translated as CSARIWTSGISEQFF.

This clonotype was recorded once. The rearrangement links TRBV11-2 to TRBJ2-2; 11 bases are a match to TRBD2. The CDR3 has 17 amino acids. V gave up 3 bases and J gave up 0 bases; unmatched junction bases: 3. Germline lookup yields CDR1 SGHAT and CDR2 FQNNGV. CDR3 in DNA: TGTGCCAGCAGCTTGAGACTAGCGGGGTCGAACACCGGGGAGCTGTTTTTT. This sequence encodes CASSLRLAGSNTGELFF. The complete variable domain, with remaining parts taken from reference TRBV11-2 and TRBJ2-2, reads EAGVAQSPRYKIIEKRQSVAFWCNPISGHATLYWYQQILGQGPKLLIQFQNNGVVDDSQLPKDRFSAERLKGVDSTLKIQPAKLEDSAVYLCASSLRLAGSNTGELFFGEGSRLTVL.

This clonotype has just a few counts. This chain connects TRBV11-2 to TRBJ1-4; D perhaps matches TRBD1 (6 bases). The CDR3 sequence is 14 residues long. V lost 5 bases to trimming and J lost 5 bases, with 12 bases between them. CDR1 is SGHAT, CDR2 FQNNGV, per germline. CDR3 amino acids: CASSNTGPNEKLFF. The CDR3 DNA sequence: TGTGCCAGCAGCAATACAGGGCCGAATGAAAAACTGTTTTTT.

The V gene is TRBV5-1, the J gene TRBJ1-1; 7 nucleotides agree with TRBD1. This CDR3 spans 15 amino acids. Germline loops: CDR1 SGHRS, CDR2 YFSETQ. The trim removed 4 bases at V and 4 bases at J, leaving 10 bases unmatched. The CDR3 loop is CASSRLGTASTEAFF. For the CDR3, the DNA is TGCGCCAGCAGCCGTCTTGGGACAGCCTCCACTGAAGCTTTCTTT.

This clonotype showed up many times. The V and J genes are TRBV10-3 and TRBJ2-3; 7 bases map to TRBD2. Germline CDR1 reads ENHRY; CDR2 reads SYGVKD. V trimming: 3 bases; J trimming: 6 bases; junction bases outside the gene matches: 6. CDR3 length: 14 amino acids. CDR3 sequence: CAISDVGGPDTQYF. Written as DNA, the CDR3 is TGTGCCATCAGTGATGTGGGAGGGCCCGATACGCAGTATTTT.

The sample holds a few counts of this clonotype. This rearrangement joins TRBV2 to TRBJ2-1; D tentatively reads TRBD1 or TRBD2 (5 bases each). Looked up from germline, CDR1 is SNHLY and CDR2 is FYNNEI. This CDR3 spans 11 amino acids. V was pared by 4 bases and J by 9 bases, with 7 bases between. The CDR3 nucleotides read TGTGCCAGCAGTGGGGACCTTGAGCAGTTCTTC. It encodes CASSGDLEQFF.

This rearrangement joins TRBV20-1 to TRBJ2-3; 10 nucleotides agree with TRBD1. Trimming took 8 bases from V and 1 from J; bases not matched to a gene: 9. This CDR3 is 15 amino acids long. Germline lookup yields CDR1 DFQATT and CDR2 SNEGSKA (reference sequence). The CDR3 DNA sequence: TGCAGTTCGGACAGGGGGTCCTCGGGCACAGATACGCAGTATTTT. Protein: CSSDRGSSGTDTQYF.

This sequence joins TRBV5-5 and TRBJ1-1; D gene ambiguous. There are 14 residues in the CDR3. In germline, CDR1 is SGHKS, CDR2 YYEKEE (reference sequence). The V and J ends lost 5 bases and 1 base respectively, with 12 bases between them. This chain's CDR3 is CASSSSWANTEAFF. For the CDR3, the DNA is TGTGCCAGCAGTTCCTCGTGGGCGAACACTGAAGCTTTCTTT. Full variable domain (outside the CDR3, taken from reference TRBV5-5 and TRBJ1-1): DAGVTQSPTHLIKTRGQQVTLRCSPISGHKSVSWYQQVLGQGPQFIFQYYEKEERGRGNFPDRFSARQFPNYSSELNVNALLLGDSALYLCASSSSWANTEAFFGQGTRLTVV.

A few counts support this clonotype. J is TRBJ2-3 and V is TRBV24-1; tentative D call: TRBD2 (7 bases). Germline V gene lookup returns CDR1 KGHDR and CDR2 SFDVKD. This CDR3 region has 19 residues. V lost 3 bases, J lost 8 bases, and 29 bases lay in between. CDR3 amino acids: CATSDLTRGPGRGTGTQYF. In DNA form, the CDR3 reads TGTGCCACCAGTGATCTAACGCGGGGGCCGGGGAGAGGGACCGGTACGCAGTATTTT.